This is a list of T cell receptor beta chains from one sample in a study of T cell responses to AZD1222 COVID-19 vaccine. TCRdb keeps only in-frame clones here, not all; method: immunoSEQ multiplex PCR. The sample contains around 80,000 clones, approximately 91% of which appear only once. The sequenced sample was peripheral blood, obtained on day 0 of AZD1222 vaccination. The receptors were sampled from an adult in good health. The conserved cysteine and the conserved F or W are not part of the CDR3 here. Fields, in order: J gene, D gene, V gene, CDR3 protein. A D gene is named only where the DNA matches it firmly.

j_call: TRBJ2-2; d_call: TRBD1; v_call: TRBV10-3; cdr3_aa: AIKADRGGTGELF
j_call: TRBJ1-3; d_call: .; v_call: TRBV28; cdr3_aa: ASSEAGGDLVLSGNTIY
j_call: TRBJ1-6; d_call: .; v_call: TRBV4-2; cdr3_aa: ASSQDRAETLH
j_call: TRBJ2-7; d_call: TRBD2; v_call: TRBV6-5; cdr3_aa: ASKRAGGGEQY
j_call: TRBJ1-6; d_call: .; v_call: TRBV28; cdr3_aa: ASSIETNSPLH
j_call: TRBJ2-7; d_call: .; v_call: TRBV4-1; cdr3_aa: ASSQAGNYEQY
j_call: TRBJ1-5; d_call: .; v_call: TRBV18; cdr3_aa: ASSPDWGDQPQH
j_call: TRBJ1-4; d_call: TRBD1; v_call: TRBV5-4; cdr3_aa: ASSPRTGPNEKLF
j_call: TRBJ1-1; d_call: .; v_call: TRBV18; cdr3_aa: ASSPFGRAAGTEAF
j_call: TRBJ1-1; d_call: .; v_call: TRBV19; cdr3_aa: ASSSLGPDTEAF
j_call: TRBJ1-4; d_call: .; v_call: TRBV7-2; cdr3_aa: ASRPQGTNEKLF
j_call: TRBJ2-3; d_call: TRBD2; v_call: TRBV28; cdr3_aa: ASSLIGTSGIYTDTQY
j_call: TRBJ1-1; d_call: .; v_call: TRBV5-5; cdr3_aa: ASSLGWGDRTEAF
j_call: TRBJ1-5; d_call: .; v_call: TRBV6-5; cdr3_aa: ASSYSGRESNQPQH
j_call: TRBJ1-6; d_call: .; v_call: TRBV6-5; cdr3_aa: ASSSGGTLGSPLH
j_call: TRBJ2-3; d_call: .; v_call: TRBV7-2; cdr3_aa: ASSGLATDTQY
j_call: TRBJ2-1; d_call: .; v_call: TRBV16; cdr3_aa: ASSRPGQYNEQF
j_call: TRBJ1-2; d_call: .; v_call: TRBV28; cdr3_aa: ASSLDILRGYT
j_call: TRBJ2-3; d_call: .; v_call: TRBV7-8; cdr3_aa: ASSRTRTVRLDTQY
j_call: TRBJ2-1; d_call: .; v_call: TRBV2; cdr3_aa: ASSAGVYNEQF
j_call: TRBJ1-6; d_call: .; v_call: TRBV24-1; cdr3_aa: AKEYNSPLH
j_call: TRBJ1-5; d_call: .; v_call: TRBV7-2; cdr3_aa: ASSLHSRNQPQH
j_call: TRBJ1-4; d_call: .; v_call: TRBV5-5; cdr3_aa: ASRGSGREKLF
j_call: TRBJ2-5; d_call: TRBD1; v_call: TRBV27; cdr3_aa: ASSLTGIRETQY
j_call: TRBJ2-1; d_call: .; v_call: TRBV11-3; cdr3_aa: ASSTGRNNEQF
j_call: TRBJ2-7; d_call: TRBD1; v_call: TRBV9; cdr3_aa: ASSPRPGTDSYEQY
j_call: TRBJ2-1; d_call: .; v_call: TRBV7-9; cdr3_aa: ASTQEGPWDYNEQF
j_call: TRBJ2-2; d_call: .; v_call: TRBV4-1; cdr3_aa: ASSQVGGTGELF
j_call: TRBJ2-2; d_call: TRBD2; v_call: TRBV27; cdr3_aa: ASSLGGKRGTGELF
j_call: TRBJ2-3; d_call: TRBD1; v_call: TRBV19; cdr3_aa: ASRTTGVRTDTQY
j_call: TRBJ1-1; d_call: .; v_call: TRBV12-3/TRBV12-4; cdr3_aa: ASTRTSQTEAF
j_call: TRBJ2-1; d_call: .; v_call: TRBV21-1; cdr3_aa: ASSKAGRQRCSYNEQF
j_call: TRBJ2-7; d_call: .; v_call: TRBV29-1; cdr3_aa: SVAPANQYEQY
j_call: TRBJ2-3; d_call: TRBD2; v_call: TRBV29-1; cdr3_aa: SVWGGGRTDTQY
j_call: TRBJ1-2; d_call: .; v_call: TRBV15; cdr3_aa: ATSRDQGRWA
j_call: TRBJ2-7; d_call: .; v_call: TRBV10-2; cdr3_aa: ASRVGYYEQY
j_call: TRBJ1-2; d_call: .; v_call: TRBV6-5; cdr3_aa: ASSPRQSYGYT
j_call: TRBJ2-1; d_call: .; v_call: TRBV28; cdr3_aa: ASSLQGGSSYNEQF
j_call: TRBJ2-4; d_call: .; v_call: TRBV28; cdr3_aa: ASSFTLGGVLAKNIQY
j_call: TRBJ2-7; d_call: .; v_call: TRBV30; cdr3_aa: ACRLSYEQY
j_call: TRBJ1-2; d_call: TRBD1; v_call: TRBV20-1; cdr3_aa: SATGGGYT
j_call: TRBJ1-4; d_call: .; v_call: TRBV7-6; cdr3_aa: ASSRKGAGNEKLF
j_call: TRBJ2-7; d_call: .; v_call: TRBV28; cdr3_aa: ASSVGALSISYEQY
j_call: TRBJ2-5; d_call: TRBD2; v_call: TRBV7-9; cdr3_aa: ASSGTSGGAPRETQY
j_call: TRBJ1-5; d_call: TRBD1; v_call: TRBV19; cdr3_aa: ASGQGRNQPQH
j_call: TRBJ1-6; d_call: .; v_call: TRBV7-8; cdr3_aa: ASSLALGSPLH
j_call: TRBJ1-5; d_call: .; v_call: TRBV2; cdr3_aa: ASARGHMSANQPQH
j_call: TRBJ1-6; d_call: TRBD1; v_call: TRBV28; cdr3_aa: ASSFIGRGRVGSPLH
j_call: TRBJ2-5; d_call: .; v_call: TRBV21-1; cdr3_aa: ASSAPGTEKDTGETQY
j_call: TRBJ1-4; d_call: TRBD1; v_call: TRBV7-9; cdr3_aa: ASSLADRDEKLF
j_call: TRBJ1-1; d_call: .; v_call: TRBV6-1; cdr3_aa: ASSDIFGANTEAF
j_call: TRBJ2-3; d_call: .; v_call: TRBV27; cdr3_aa: ASGLYIRWQY
j_call: TRBJ1-1; d_call: .; v_call: TRBV18; cdr3_aa: ASSPGENTEAF
j_call: TRBJ2-6; d_call: TRBD1; v_call: TRBV30; cdr3_aa: AQGGQGLSGANVLT
j_call: TRBJ2-3; d_call: TRBD2; v_call: TRBV27; cdr3_aa: ASSSLTSGRRDTQY